This T cell receptor beta chain came from a study of metastatic and nonmetastatic thyroid tumors. As for this clone: Other DNA sequences in the sample encode the same CDR3.

None of the patients had undergone any treatment ahead of thyroid surgery. CDR3 size: 14 residues. Germline V CDR1 and CDR2: DFQATT, SNEGSKA (reference sequence). The V gene lost 6 bases and the J gene lost 7 bases, with 19 bases spanning the gap. MiXCR re-clonotyped the PCR reads for TCRdb. Here the sample spans 7,300 or so clones, 27% being singletons. The specimen was adjacent normal tissue. V is TRBV20-1 and J is TRBJ2-1; D is ambiguous. This TCR was recovered from a female donor with papillary thyroid cancer or a benign thyroid nodule (not recorded which). Some clones in this sample may be carry-over from other donors' samples. The chain's CDR3 is CSARLWGGDNEQFF. CDR3 nucleotide sequence: TGCAGTGCCAGATTGTGGGGTGGGGATAATGAGCAGTTCTTC.